This T cell receptor beta chain originates from a study of blood T cell repertoires in COVID-19. Participant reports of clinical history set cohort assignment. TCRdb's table, derived via immunoSEQ multiplex PCR, lists solely in-frame clones and lacks some. The repertoire holds a few hundred thousand clones, with about 85% as singletons. This receptor was taken from a woman aged 45-65 years who had recovered from COVID-19. The sequencing sample was made of PBMCs or T cells enriched from blood (not recorded which).

The CDR3 loop reads CASSQTAPQTEAFF. The CDR3 region has the DNA TGTGCCAGCAGCCAAACCGCACCACAGACTGAAGCTTTCTTT. The chain combines TRBV3-1 (or the pseudogene TRBV3-2) with TRBJ1-1; D is unclear. The CDR3 runs to 14 residues. Germline V CDR1 and CDR2: LGHDT, YNNKEL (reference sequence). V was trimmed by 2 bases and J by 5 bases, leaving 12 bases between them.